This TCR beta chain was observed in a study of blood T cell repertoires in COVID-19. V was shortened by 2 bases and J by 5 bases, with 10 bases between the two germline ends. This CDR3 contains 13 residues. Per germline, CDR1 SGDLS and CDR2 YYNGEE. Which cohort a participant joined came from the clinical history participants gave. Source study methods: Cell counts per sample came from amplifying reference gene primers. Here immunoSEQ multiplex PCR was the method, and the copy in TCRdb shows in-frame clones only, minus some. V and J calls and clone size are copied from that table; D and trimming were computed from the DNA. This table holds 200,000 to 250,000 clones, roughly nine tenths found once.

V gene TRBV9 combines with J gene TRBJ2-5; D is uncertain. Sequencing used PBMCs or T cells enriched from blood (not recorded which). The receptor's source is a woman between 18 and 30 years old in a cohort exposed to, infected with or recovered from COVID-19 (not recorded which). Here the CDR3 DNA reads TGTGCCAGCAGCGTGGGCCTTGTGGAGACCCAGTACTTC. Translated, it gives CASSVGLVETQYF.